There are many counts of the clone carrying this T cell receptor beta chain. The antigen is undetermined. Regions amplified from RNA transcripts were the TCR beta CDR3 regions. A set of HTBI primers served as the primers for a first-round RT-PCR of the TCR CDR3. TCRdb redid the calling of the multiplex PCR reads with MiXCR, one entry per CDR3 protein. Of 250,000 or so distinct CDR3 sequences listed, about a sixth are singletons. The CDR3 is made up of 16 amino acids. V shed 6 bases and J shed 1 base, with 18 bases lying between them. Germline-derived CDR1 and CDR2 are MNHNS and SASEGT. This specimen comes from a study of T cells in Graves' hyperthyroidism and ophthalmopathy. Study results and caveats: The majority of expanded thyroid clonotypes above 0.001 also appeared in blood. Model output signaled ophthalmopathy a median approximately six months ahead of onset.

Individuals with ophthalmopathy presented a Clinical Activity Score of at least 3, a NOSPECS grade of at least 4 and a duration under 3 months. Exclusion followed for patients with uncontrolled infection, other autoimmune disease, pregnancy or lactation. Sequencing input: blood. The sequence derives from a woman aged 18 to 35 with Graves' ophthalmopathy. The chain uses TRBV6-1 and TRBJ1-2, with a tentative D call TRBD1 (5 bases). CDR3 DNA: TGTGCCAGCAGCCCAACCGGGAGGGGAGTTAACTATGGCTACACCTTC. It is translated as CASSPTGRGVNYGYTF.